One and the same sample provided the 19 T cell receptor beta chains below, sequenced in a study of memory CD4+ T cells and cytomegalovirus serostatus. Sequencing used immunoSEQ multiplex PCR; TCRdb keeps in-frame clones, though not all of them. The sample records under 100,000 clones, 65% to 85% being singletons. The sort gate was single viable CD3+CD4+CD8-CD45RO+ cells for memory CD4+ T cells. Input material: memory CD4+ T cells from blood. The source is an adult in good health and CMV-seronegative.

The chain has TRBV15 and TRBJ1-4; D remains ambiguous. The V and J ends lost 6 bases and 0 bases respectively, with 8 bases between them. The germline gives CDR1 LNHNV, CDR2 YYDKDF (reference sequence). This CDR3 contains 14 residues. The CDR3 DNA reads as TGTGCCACCAGTTCCGGAACAACTAATGAAAAACTGTTTTTT. Residues: CATSSGTTNEKLFF.

The rearrangement uses TRBV18 and TRBJ2-2; TRBD1 aligns across 8 bases. The germline gives CDR1 KGHSH, CDR2 LQKENI. The CDR3 totals 15 residues. V gave up 5 bases and J gave up 0 bases; unmatched junction bases: 2. CDR3 amino acids: CASSDRGANTGELFF. Written as DNA, the CDR3 is TGTGCCAGCTCAGACAGGGGCGCGAACACCGGGGAGCTGTTTTTT. The full variable domain, with the rest looked up from reference TRBV18 and TRBJ2-2, is NAGVMQNPRHLVRRRGQEARLRCSPMKGHSHVYWYRQLPEEGLKFMVYLQKENIIDESGMPKERFSAEFPKEGPSILRIQQVVRGDSAAYFCASSDRGANTGELFFGEGSRLTVL.

V gene TRBV28 combines with J gene TRBJ1-2; TRBD1 agrees at 7 bases. Germline V gene lookup returns CDR1 MDHEN and CDR2 SYDVKM. The J segment lost 4 bases and the V segment lost 4 bases, leaving 6 bases of the junction unmatched. This CDR3 region has 14 residues. The CDR3 loop is CASSSSQGIYGYTF. The CDR3 coding sequence is TGTGCCAGCAGTTCATCACAGGGGATCTATGGCTACACCTTC.

The chain recombines TRBV2 with TRBJ1-1, with a possible D match to TRBD1 (5 bases). Germline V gene data show CDR1 as SNHLY and CDR2 as FYNNEI. This CDR3 comprises 13 residues. Trimming removed 6 bases from V and 2 bases from J, with 10 bases in between. Here the CDR3 DNA reads TGTGCCAGCAGCGACGACAGTAACACTGAAGCTTTCTTT. Protein sequence: CASSDDSNTEAFF.

J is TRBJ1-2 and V is TRBV25-1; possible D gene TRBD1, 6 bases. The CDR3 covers 13 residues. Germline V gives CDR1 MGHDK, CDR2 SYGVNS. Trimming removed 6 bases from V and 5 bases from J, with 13 bases in between. DNA of the CDR3: TGTGCCAGCAGCGGCGGGACACGATATGGCTACACCTTC. Its translation: CASSGGTRYGYTF.

V usage is TRBV19 and J usage is TRBJ1-4; D may be TRBD1 (6 bases). Trimming took off 3 bases at V and 2 bases at J, with 10 bases between the two ends. The CDR3 loop spans 15 amino acids. Germline-derived CDR1 and CDR2 are LNHDA and SQIVND (reference sequence). CDR3 region: CASSMGAGTNEKLFF. The CDR3 DNA sequence: TGTGCCAGTAGTATGGGGGCGGGCACTAATGAAAAACTGTTTTTT.

This chain links TRBV4-1 with TRBJ2-1, with TRBD1 matching over 10 bases. Germline loops: CDR1 MGHRA, CDR2 YSYEKL. J was trimmed by 5 bases and V by 2 bases; bases with no gene match: 6. The CDR3 loop spans 16 amino acids. The CDR3 loop is CASSQRGQGGNNEQFF. CDR3 sequence (DNA): TGCGCCAGCAGCCAACGAGGACAGGGGGGAAACAATGAGCAGTTCTTC.

The chain is built from TRBV6-5 and TRBJ1-5; D remains ambiguous. The CDR3 consists of 16 residues. The germline V and J ends were trimmed by 0 bases and 3 bases, with 12 bases remaining between them. Germline V gene sequence: CDR1 MNHEY, CDR2 SVGAGI. The CDR3, as DNA: TGTGCCAGCAGTTACTCTGCGGGGAACTCCAATCAGCCCCAGCATTTT. This encodes CASSYSAGNSNQPQHF.

J is TRBJ1-6 and V is TRBV7-6; 7 bases are a match to TRBD1. The CDR3 totals 14 residues. Germline V gene sequence: CDR1 SGHVS, CDR2 FNYEAQ. Trimming cost V 5 bases and J 12 bases; bases outside gene matches: 10. CDR3 bases: TGTGCCAGCAGCCCCAGACAGGGCCCCCAACCCCTCCACTTT. This encodes CASSPRQGPQPLHF. Drawing the rest from reference TRBV7-6 and TRBJ1-6, the complete variable domain is GAGVSQSPRYKVTKRGQDVALRCDPISGHVSLYWYRQALGQGPEFLTYFNYEAQQDKSGLPNDRFSAERPEGSISTLTIQRTEQRDSAMYRCASSPRQGPQPLHFGNGTRLTVT.

This clone was counted a few times. The J gene is TRBJ1-1, the V gene TRBV18; D gene uncertain. The ends were cut back, 6 bases at V and 1 base at J, with 9 bases in the middle. Germline V gene data show CDR1 as KGHSH and CDR2 as LQKENI. The CDR3 is made up of 13 amino acids. CDR3 sequence: CASSLHENTEAFF. DNA of the CDR3: TGTGCCAGCTCTCTACACGAGAACACTGAAGCTTTCTTT. Full variable domain (outside the CDR3, taken from reference TRBV18 and TRBJ1-1): NAGVMQNPRHLVRRRGQEARLRCSPMKGHSHVYWYRQLPEEGLKFMVYLQKENIIDESGMPKERFSAEFPKEGPSILRIQQVVRGDSAAYFCASSLHENTEAFFGQGTRLTVV.

The CDR3, as DNA: TGTGCCAGCAGCCCGGTGGGGGGGGGTGTCTTTCAGTATTTT. It is translated as CASSPVGGGVFQYF. This chain connects TRBV5-6 to TRBJ2-3; 7 bases line up with TRBD2. The CDR3 contains 14 residues. After removal of 4 bases from V and 12 bases from J, the junction contained 14 bases not matched to a gene. Germline loops: CDR1 SGHDT, CDR2 YYEEEE.

The rearrangement joins TRBV9 to TRBJ1-1; D gene ambiguous. CDR1 is SGDLS, CDR2 YYNGEE, per germline. This CDR3 is 15 amino acids long. V was trimmed by 0 bases and J by 0 bases, leaving 9 bases between them. The CDR3 DNA reads TGTGCCAGCAGCGTAGAGGCAACTATGAACACTGAAGCTTTCTTT. This translates into CASSVEATMNTEAFF. Full variable domain (rest looked up from reference TRBV9 and TRBJ1-1): DSGVTQTPKHLITATGQRVTLRCSPRSGDLSVYWYQQSLDQGLQFLIQYYNGEERAKGNILERFSAQQFPDLHSELNLSSLELGDSALYFCASSVEATMNTEAFFGQGTRLTVV.

The J gene is TRBJ2-3, the V gene TRBV5-4; weak D call: TRBD2 (5 bases). Germline V gives CDR1 SGHNT, CDR2 YYREEE (reference sequence). The germline V and J ends were trimmed by 2 bases and 4 bases, with 14 bases remaining between them. CDR3 length: 15 amino acids. CDR3 DNA sequence: TGTGCCAGCAGCTTACCGGGATTTCGAGCAGATACGCAGTATTTT. Residues: CASSLPGFRADTQYF.

This chain links TRBV27 with TRBJ1-3; TRBD1 is a possible D gene (5 bases). Germline values: CDR1 MNHEY, CDR2 SMNVEV (reference sequence). V was clipped by 4 bases and J by 0 bases, with 16 bases between them. CDR3 size: 17 residues. The CDR3, as DNA: TGTGCCAGCAGTTCTACGGGGGGACTCGCCTCTGGAAACACCATATATTTT. It translates to CASSSTGGLASGNTIYF.

There are a few counts of this clone. This chain connects TRBV6-6 to TRBJ1-1, with D uncertain. The CDR3 runs to 13 residues. From germline, CDR1 is MNHNY and CDR2 SVGAGI (reference sequence). The V end was cut by 6 bases, the J end by 1 base, with 9 bases between. The CDR3 DNA sequence: TGTGCCAGCAGGCAGCGGTGGAACACTGAAGCTTTCTTT. Translated: CASRQRWNTEAFF.

The rearrangement joins TRBV11-2 to TRBJ1-1; possibly TRBD1 for D (6 bases). Trimming left V 1 base short and J 7 bases short, with 16 bases between. CDR1 and CDR2 from the germline V gene are SGHAT and FQNNGV. This CDR3 contains 15 residues. The CDR3, as DNA: TGTGCCAGCAGCTTAGGTATTGTACAGGGCGATGAAGCTTTCTTT. Encoded protein: CASSLGIVQGDEAFF.

V gene TRBV30 combines with J gene TRBJ1-3; TRBD1 might be the D (5 bases). Germline lookup yields CDR1 GTSNPN and CDR2 SVGIG (reference sequence). This CDR3 is built from 13 residues. V was trimmed by 5 bases and J by 0 bases, leaving 8 bases between them. CDR3: CAWCRDSGNTIYF. The CDR3 DNA reads TGTGCCTGGTGCAGGGACTCTGGAAACACCATATATTTT.

J is TRBJ1-1 and V is TRBV23-1, with D possibly being TRBD1 (6 bases). TRBV23-1 is known as an ORF, though its function is uncertain. The CDR3 runs 17 residues. V was cut by 2 bases and J by 10 bases, with 26 bases left in between. The CDR3, as DNA: TGCGCCAGCAGTCAAGGGGGGGCAGGGATTCTGGGGGATGGAGCTTTCTTT. This codes for CASSQGGAGILGDGAFF.

The chain uses TRBV7-9 and TRBJ2-1; possibly TRBD1 for D (6 bases). Looked up from germline, CDR1 is SEHNR and CDR2 is FQNEAQ (reference sequence). CDR3 length: 15 amino acids. With 5 bases removed from V and 2 bases from J, the gap between germline ends came to 13 bases. The CDR3 here is CASSPRGNTYNEQFF. CDR3 DNA: TGTGCCAGCAGCCCCAGGGGTAACACCTACAATGAGCAGTTCTTC.